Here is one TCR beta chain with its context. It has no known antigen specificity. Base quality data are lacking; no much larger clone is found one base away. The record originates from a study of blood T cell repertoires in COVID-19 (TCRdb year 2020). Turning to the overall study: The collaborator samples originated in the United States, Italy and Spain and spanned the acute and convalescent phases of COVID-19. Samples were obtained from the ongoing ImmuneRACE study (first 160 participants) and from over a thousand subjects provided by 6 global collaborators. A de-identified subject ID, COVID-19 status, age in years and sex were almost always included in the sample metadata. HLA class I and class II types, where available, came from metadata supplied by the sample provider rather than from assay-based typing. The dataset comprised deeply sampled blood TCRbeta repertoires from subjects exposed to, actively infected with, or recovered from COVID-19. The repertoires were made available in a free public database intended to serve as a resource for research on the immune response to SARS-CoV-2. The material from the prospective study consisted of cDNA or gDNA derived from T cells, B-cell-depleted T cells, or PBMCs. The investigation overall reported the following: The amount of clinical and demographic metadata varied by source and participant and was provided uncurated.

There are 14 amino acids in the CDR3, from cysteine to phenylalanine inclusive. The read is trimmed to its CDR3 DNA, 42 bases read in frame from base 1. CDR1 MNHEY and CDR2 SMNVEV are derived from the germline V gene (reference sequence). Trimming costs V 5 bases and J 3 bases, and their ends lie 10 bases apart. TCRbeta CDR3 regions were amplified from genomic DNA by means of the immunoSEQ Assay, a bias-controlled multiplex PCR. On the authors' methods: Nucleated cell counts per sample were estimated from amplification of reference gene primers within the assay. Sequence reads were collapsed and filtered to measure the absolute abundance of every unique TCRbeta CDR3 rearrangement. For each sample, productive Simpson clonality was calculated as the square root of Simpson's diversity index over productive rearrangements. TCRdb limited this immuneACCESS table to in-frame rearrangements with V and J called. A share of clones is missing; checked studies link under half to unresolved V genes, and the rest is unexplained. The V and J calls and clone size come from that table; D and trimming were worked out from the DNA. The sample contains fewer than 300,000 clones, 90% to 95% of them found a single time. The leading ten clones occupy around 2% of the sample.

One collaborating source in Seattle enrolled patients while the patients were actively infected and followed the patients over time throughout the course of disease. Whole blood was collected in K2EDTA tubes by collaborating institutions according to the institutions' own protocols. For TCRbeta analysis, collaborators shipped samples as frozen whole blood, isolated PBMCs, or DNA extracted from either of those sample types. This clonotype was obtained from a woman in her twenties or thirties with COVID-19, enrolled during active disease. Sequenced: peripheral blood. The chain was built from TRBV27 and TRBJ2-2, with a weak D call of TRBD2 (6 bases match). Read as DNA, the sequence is TGTGCCAGCAGTCCAGGGAGGCACACCGGGGAGCTGTTTTTT. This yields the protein CASSPGRHTGELFF.